The 8 T cell receptor beta chains below all came from one sample that was sequenced in a study of blood T cell repertoires in COVID-19. The data were produced by immunoSEQ multiplex PCR, yet TCRdb's version contains in-frame clones alone and is incomplete. This sample has around 260,000 clones; 85% to 90% occur once, and the top ten carry roughly 1.6%. Sequencing input: peripheral blood. These receptor sequences come from a woman aged 40 to 55 who had recovered from COVID-19.

V gene TRBV29-1 combines with J gene TRBJ1-1; 8 bases align to TRBD1. This CDR3 spans 13 amino acids. J lost 1 base, V lost 6 bases, and 4 bases had no gene match. Germline V gene lookup returns CDR1 SQVTM and CDR2 ANQGSEA. CDR3 DNA sequence: TGCAGCGTGGCAGGGGGCCAGAACACTGAAGCTTTCTTT. Protein: CSVAGGQNTEAFF.

The genes are TRBV24-1 and TRBJ1-5; TRBD1 is a possible D gene (6 bases). CDR3 length: 16 residues. Germline loops: CDR1 KGHDR, CDR2 SFDVKD. The germline V and J ends were trimmed by 4 bases and 0 bases, with 12 bases remaining between them. Here the CDR3 reads CATSDSRGGSNQPQHF. In DNA, the CDR3 is TGTGCCACCAGTGACAGCCGAGGGGGTAGCAATCAGCCCCAGCATTTT.

CDR3 sequence reads: CASSQENSYEQYF. The CDR3 nucleotides are TGTGCCAGCAGCCAAGAAAACAGCTACGAGCAGTACTTC. The chain combines TRBV3-1 (or the pseudogene TRBV3-2) with TRBJ2-7; D gene unclear. The CDR3 loop spans 13 amino acids. Germline CDR1 and CDR2: LGHDT and YNNKEL (reference sequence). V lost 0 bases and J lost 3, with 6 bases in between.

The V gene is TRBV5-6, the J gene TRBJ1-2; 9 bases agree with TRBD1. Germline lookup yields CDR1 SGHDT and CDR2 YYEEEE. The CDR3 spans 16 residues. V shed 3 bases, J shed 0 bases, and the junction held 6 bases outside the gene matches. The CDR3 loop reads CASSSDRGLANYGYTF. The CDR3 coding sequence is TGTGCCAGCAGCTCGGACAGGGGCCTAGCTAACTATGGCTACACCTTC.

The chain employs TRBV27 and TRBJ1-6; D remains ambiguous. The CDR3 has 14 amino acids. The germline V and J ends were trimmed by 1 base and 6 bases, with 7 bases remaining between them. Germline lookup yields CDR1 MNHEY and CDR2 SMNVEV (reference sequence). The CDR3 is CASSLFAGNSPLHF. In nucleotides, the CDR3 is TGTGCCAGCAGTTTATTCGCCGGTAATTCACCCCTCCACTTT.

The V gene is TRBV21-1, the J gene TRBJ1-5; the table names TRBD1, a call not compared with the DNA. TRBV21-1 is termed a pseudogene. The CDR3 has 13 residues. The CDR3, as DNA: TGTGCCAGCGTCAACAGGGGCAATCAGCCCCAGCATTTT. This translates into CASVNRGNQPQHF.

The V call is TRBV11-3, the J call TRBJ1-4; a possible D gene is TRBD1 (6 bases). The germline gives CDR1 SGHNT, CDR2 YENEEA. There are 15 residues in the CDR3. Deletions cut 7 bases from V and 7 bases from J, with 19 bases between. The CDR3 bases are TGTGCCAGCACCGCGACAGGCGGACAAGGTGAAAAACTGTTTTTT. Translated: CASTATGGQGEKLFF.

In nucleotides, the CDR3 is TGTGCCAGCAGCTATGGACAGGCCTATAATTCACCCCTCCACTTT. Its protein is CASSYGQAYNSPLHF. V gene TRBV14 combines with J gene TRBJ1-6, with 7 bases that match TRBD1. Unmatched junction bases numbered 3, after V lost 5 bases and J lost 2 bases. The CDR3 consists of 15 residues. Germline-derived CDR1 and CDR2 are SGHDN and FVKESK.